This TCR beta chain was documented in a study of PD-1 blockade in classical Hodgkin lymphoma. Study-wide results and caveats: Only CD4+ TCR diversity, not CD8+, had risen significantly by C4D1.

The method was immunoSEQ multiplex PCR; TCRdb's version includes in-frame clones alone and lacks a portion of them. The sample has around 40,000 clones, around four fifths seen once. This CDR3 comprises 15 residues. Trimming cost V 3 bases and J 6 bases, with 15 bases left between them. The V gene's germline CDR1 is SGHTA and CDR2 FQGNSA. For this clone: What it binds is unknown.

The time point denotes: cycle 4 day 1 (C4D1), after more than five weeks of nivolumab. With no exception, relapse followed autologous stem cell transplantation in all patients, and brentuximab vedotin exposure varied. The source is a human donor with classical Hodgkin lymphoma. The V call is TRBV7-2, the J call TRBJ1-5; tentatively, D is TRBD1 (5 bases). The source material was peripheral blood mononuclear cells (PBMCs), sampled before the fourth cycle of nivolumab. The DNA of the CDR3 is TGTGCCAGCAGCTTCTATACAGGATCGGGTCAGCCCCAGCATTTT. It translates to CASSFYTGSGQPQHF.